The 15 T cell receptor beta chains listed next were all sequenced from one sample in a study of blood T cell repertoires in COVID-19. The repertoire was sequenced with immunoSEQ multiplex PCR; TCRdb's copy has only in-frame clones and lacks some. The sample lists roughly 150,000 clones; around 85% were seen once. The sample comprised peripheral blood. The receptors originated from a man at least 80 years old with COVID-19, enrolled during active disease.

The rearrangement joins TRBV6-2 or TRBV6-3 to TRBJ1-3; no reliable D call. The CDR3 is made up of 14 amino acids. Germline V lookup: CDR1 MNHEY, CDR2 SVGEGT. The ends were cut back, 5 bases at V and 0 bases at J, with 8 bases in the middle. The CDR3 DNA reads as TGTGCCAGCAGTCGACTGTTCTCTGGAAACACCATATATTTT. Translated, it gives CASSRLFSGNTIYF.

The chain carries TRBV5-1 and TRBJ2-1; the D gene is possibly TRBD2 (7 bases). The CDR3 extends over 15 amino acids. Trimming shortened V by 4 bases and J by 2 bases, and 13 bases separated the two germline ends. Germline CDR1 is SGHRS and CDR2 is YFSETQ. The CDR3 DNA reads TGCGCCAGCAGCCGGGGGGACACCGCCTACAATGAGCAGTTCTTC. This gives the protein CASSRGDTAYNEQFF.

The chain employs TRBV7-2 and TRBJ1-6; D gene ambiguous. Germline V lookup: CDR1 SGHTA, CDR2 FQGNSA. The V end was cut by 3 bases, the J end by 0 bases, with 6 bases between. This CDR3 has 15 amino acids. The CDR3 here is CASSLGSSYNSPLHF. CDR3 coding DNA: TGTGCCAGCAGCTTGGGCTCCTCCTATAATTCACCCCTCCACTTT.

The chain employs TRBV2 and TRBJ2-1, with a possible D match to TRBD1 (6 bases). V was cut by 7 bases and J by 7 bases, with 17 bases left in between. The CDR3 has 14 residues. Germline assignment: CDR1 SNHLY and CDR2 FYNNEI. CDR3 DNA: TGTGCCAGCATAGAGTCGCGGACAGTTAATGAGCAGTTCTTC. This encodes CASIESRTVNEQFF.

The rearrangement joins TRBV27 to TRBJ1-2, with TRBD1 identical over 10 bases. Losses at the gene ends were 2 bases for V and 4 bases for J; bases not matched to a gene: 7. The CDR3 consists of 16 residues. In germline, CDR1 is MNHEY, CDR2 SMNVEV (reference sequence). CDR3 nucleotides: TGTGCCAGCAGTTTAAGGACAGGGGGAGTTAGCTATGGCTACACCTTC. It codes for CASSLRTGGVSYGYTF.

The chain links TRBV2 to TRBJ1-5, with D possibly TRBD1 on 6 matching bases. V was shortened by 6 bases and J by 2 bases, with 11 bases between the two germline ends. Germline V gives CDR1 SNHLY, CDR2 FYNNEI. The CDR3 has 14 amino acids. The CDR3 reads CASSVSGGNQPQHF. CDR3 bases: TGTGCCAGCAGCGTCTCAGGGGGCAATCAGCCCCAGCATTTT.

As DNA, the CDR3 is TGTGCCATCTCGGACAGGGTGAATTCACCCCTCCACTTT. Translating it yields CAISDRVNSPLHF. The V gene is TRBV10-3, the J gene TRBJ1-6, with 8 bases aligning to TRBD1. With V trimmed by 8 bases and J by 7 bases, 4 bases remained unmatched. Germline assignment: CDR1 ENHRY and CDR2 SYGVKD. The CDR3 loop spans 13 amino acids.

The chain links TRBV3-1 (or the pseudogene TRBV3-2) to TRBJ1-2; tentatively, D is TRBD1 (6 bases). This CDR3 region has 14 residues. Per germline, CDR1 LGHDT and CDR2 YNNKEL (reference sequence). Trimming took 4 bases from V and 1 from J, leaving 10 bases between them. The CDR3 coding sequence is TGTGCCAGCAGCCGAGTACAGGGTAACTATGGCTACACCTTC. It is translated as CASSRVQGNYGYTF.

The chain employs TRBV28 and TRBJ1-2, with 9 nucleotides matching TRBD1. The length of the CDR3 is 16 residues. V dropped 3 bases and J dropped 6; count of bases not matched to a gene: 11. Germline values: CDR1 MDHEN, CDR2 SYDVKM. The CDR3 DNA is TGTGCCAGCAGTTTTGCGGGGGACAGGGTGACGGATGGCTACACCTTC. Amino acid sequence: CASSFAGDRVTDGYTF.

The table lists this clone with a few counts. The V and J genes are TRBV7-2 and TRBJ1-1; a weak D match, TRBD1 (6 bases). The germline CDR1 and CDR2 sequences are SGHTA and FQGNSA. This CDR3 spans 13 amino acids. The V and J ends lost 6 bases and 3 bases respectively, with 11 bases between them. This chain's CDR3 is CASRLYRDTEAFF. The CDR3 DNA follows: TGTGCCAGCAGACTATACAGGGACACTGAAGCTTTCTTT.

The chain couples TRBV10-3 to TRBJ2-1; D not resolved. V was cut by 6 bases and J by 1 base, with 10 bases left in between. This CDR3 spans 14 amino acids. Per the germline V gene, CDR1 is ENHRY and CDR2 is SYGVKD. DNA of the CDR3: TGTGCCATCAGGCAGACTGGTTCCTACAATGAGCAGTTCTTC. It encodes CAIRQTGSYNEQFF.

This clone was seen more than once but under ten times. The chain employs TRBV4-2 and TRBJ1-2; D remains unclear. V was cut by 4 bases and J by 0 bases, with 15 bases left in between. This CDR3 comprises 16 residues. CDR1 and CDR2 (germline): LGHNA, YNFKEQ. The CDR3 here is CASSPLLRVANYGYTF. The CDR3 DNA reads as TGTGCCAGCAGCCCCCTCCTTCGAGTTGCTAACTATGGCTACACCTTC.

CDR3 in DNA: TGCGCCAGCAGCTCGACAGGGGGCGAGGACATTCAGTACTTC. Protein sequence: CASSSTGGEDIQYF. The rearrangement links TRBV5-1 to TRBJ2-4; 10 nucleotides match TRBD1. Germline loops: CDR1 SGHRS, CDR2 YFSETQ. V lost 3 bases to trimming and J lost 8 bases; unmatched junction nucleotides: 5. CDR3 length: 14 amino acids. Full variable domain (outside the CDR3, taken from reference TRBV5-1 and TRBJ2-4): KAGVTQTPRYLIKTRGQQVTLSCSPISGHRSVSWYQQTPGQGLQFLFEYFSETQRNKGNFPGRFSGRQFSNSRSEMNVSTLELGDSALYLCASSSTGGEDIQYFGAGTRLSVL.

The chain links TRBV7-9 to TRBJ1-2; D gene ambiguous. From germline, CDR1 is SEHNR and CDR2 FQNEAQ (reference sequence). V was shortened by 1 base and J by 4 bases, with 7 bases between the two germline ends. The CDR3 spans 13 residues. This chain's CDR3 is CASSLDSLYGYTF. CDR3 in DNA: TGTGCCAGCAGCTTAGACAGCCTCTATGGCTACACCTTC.

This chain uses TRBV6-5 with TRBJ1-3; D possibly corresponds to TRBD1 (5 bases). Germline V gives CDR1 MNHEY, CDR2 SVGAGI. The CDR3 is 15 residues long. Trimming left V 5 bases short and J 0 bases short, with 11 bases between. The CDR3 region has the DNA TGTGCCAGCAGTCGCCTGACAGACTCTGGAAACACCATATATTTT. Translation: CASSRLTDSGNTIYF.